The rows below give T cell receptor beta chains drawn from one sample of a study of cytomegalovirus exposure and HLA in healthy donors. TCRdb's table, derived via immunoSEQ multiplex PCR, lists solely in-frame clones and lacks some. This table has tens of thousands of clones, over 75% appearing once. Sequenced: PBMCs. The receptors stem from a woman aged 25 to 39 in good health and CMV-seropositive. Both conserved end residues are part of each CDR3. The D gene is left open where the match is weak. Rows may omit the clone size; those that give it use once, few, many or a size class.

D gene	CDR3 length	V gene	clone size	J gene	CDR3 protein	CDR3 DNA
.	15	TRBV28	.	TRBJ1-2	CASTRRRDGNYGYTF	TGTGCCAGCACCCGTAGGCGGGACGGAAACTATGGCTACACCTTC
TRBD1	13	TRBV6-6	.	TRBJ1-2	CASSPTGDYGYTF	TGTGCCAGCAGTCCGACAGGGGACTATGGCTACACCTTC
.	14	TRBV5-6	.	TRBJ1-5	CASSRGQIGEPQHF	TGTGCCAGCAGCAGAGGACAGATCGGTGAGCCCCAGCATTTT
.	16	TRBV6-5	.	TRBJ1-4	CASSYSRVNNNEKLFF	TGTGCCAGCAGTTACTCGAGGGTAAACAATAATGAAAAACTGTTTTTT
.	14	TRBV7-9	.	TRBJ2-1	CASSLERRRNEQFF	TGTGCCAGCAGCTTAGAAAGGAGGCGCAATGAGCAGTTCTTC
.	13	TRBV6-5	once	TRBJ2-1	CASRTGRGNEQFF	TGTGCCAGCAGGACCGGCAGGGGAAATGAGCAGTTCTTC
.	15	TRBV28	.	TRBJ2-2	CASSLAVSSTGELFF	TGTGCCAGCAGTTTAGCAGTCTCCTCCACCGGGGAGCTGTTTTTT
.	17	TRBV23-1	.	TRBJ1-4	CASSLWTETDNNEKLFF	TGCGCCAGCAGTCTCTGGACAGAAACCGACAATAATGAAAAACTGTTTTTT
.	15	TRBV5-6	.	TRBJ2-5	CASSSLMTAQETQYF	TGTGCCAGCAGCTCCCTTATGACAGCACAAGAGACCCAGTACTTC
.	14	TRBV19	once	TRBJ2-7	CASSGRDRSYEQYF	TGTGCCAGTTCCGGGCGGGACAGATCCTACGAGCAGTACTTC